A single sample is the source of the 3 T cell receptor beta chains below, sequenced in a study of CD8+ T cells in alopecia areata. Treatment given: oral pan-JAK inhibitor, 5-10 mg twice daily. Extraction and reverse transcription of RNA yielded cDNA as the sequencing template. Generated by immunoSEQ multiplex PCR, the TCRdb table keeps only in-frame clones and is missing some. The sample has roughly 210,000 clones; roughly 44% are singletons. This material consisted of CD4+ T cells sorted from blood, taken at approximately week 36, from a patient treated with tofacitinib. Source of these receptors: a human donor with alopecia areata.

Only one count was recorded for this clone. The rearrangement uses TRBV9 and TRBJ2-5; 9 bases match TRBD2. V shed 4 bases and J 4 bases; nucleotides not matched to a gene: 8. Germline-derived CDR1 and CDR2 are SGDLS and YYNGEE. The CDR3 covers 15 residues. CDR3 loop: CASSPWDSGRETQYF. DNA of the CDR3: TGTGCCAGCAGCCCTTGGGATAGCGGGAGAGAGACCCAGTACTTC.

This clone was observed a single time. Other DNA sequences in the sample encode the same CDR3. This rearrangement joins TRBV2 to TRBJ1-5, with D uncertain. With 3 bases removed from V and 2 bases from J, the gap between germline ends came to 5 bases. Germline CDR1 reads SNHLY; CDR2 reads FYNNEI. This CDR3 has 13 amino acids. CDR3 sequence reads: CASSEGGNQPQHF. The DNA for the CDR3 is TGTGCCAGCAGTGAGGGAGGCAATCAGCCCCAGCATTTT.

The J gene is TRBJ2-7, the V gene TRBV29-1; 14 nucleotides match TRBD2. With 4 bases clipped from V and 4 bases from J, the junction kept 6 bases outside the gene matches. The length of the CDR3 is 15 residues. The germline V gene encodes CDR1 SQVTM and CDR2 ANQGSEA. This CDR3 is CSVGGTSGSWYEQYF. In nucleotides, the CDR3 is TGCAGCGTTGGAGGGACTAGCGGGAGTTGGTACGAGCAGTACTTC.